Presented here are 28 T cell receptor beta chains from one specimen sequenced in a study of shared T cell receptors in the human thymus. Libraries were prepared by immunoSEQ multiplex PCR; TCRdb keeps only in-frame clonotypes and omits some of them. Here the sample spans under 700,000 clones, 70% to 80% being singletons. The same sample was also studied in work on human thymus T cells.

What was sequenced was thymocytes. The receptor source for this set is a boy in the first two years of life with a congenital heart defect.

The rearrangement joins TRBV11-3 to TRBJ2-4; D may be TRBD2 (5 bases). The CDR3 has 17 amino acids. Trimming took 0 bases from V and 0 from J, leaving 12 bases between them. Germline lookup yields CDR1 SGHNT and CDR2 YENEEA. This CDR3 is CASSLDRAGLAKNIQYF. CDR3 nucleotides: TGTGCCAGCAGCTTAGATAGGGCGGGTCTAGCCAAAAACATTCAGTACTTC. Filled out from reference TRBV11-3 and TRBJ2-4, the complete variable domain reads EAGVVQSPRYKIIEKKQPVAFWCNPISGHNTLYWYLQNLGQGPELLIRYENEEAVDDSQLPKDRFSAERLKGVDSTLKIQPAELGDSAVYLCASSLDRAGLAKNIQYFGAGTRLSVL.

CDR3 loop: CATSRDKREVHEQYF. Here the CDR3 DNA reads TGTGCCACCAGCAGAGATAAGCGGGAAGTCCACGAGCAGTACTTC. The genes are TRBV15 and TRBJ2-7; 7 positions match TRBD2. Germline V gene lookup returns CDR1 LNHNV and CDR2 YYDKDF (reference sequence). V dropped 0 bases and J dropped 5; count of bases not matched to a gene: 7. This CDR3 is 15 amino acids long.

In nucleotides, the CDR3 is TGTGCCAGCAGCAAAACAGGGGACCGTACTGAAATGAACACTGAAGCTTTCTTT. Protein sequence: CASSKTGDRTEMNTEAFF. This chain connects TRBV5-7 to TRBJ1-1; 7 bases agree with TRBD1. TRBV5-7 is known as an ORF, though its function is uncertain. V was pared by 4 bases and J by 0 bases, with 15 bases of the junction left unmatched. The length of the CDR3 is 18 residues.

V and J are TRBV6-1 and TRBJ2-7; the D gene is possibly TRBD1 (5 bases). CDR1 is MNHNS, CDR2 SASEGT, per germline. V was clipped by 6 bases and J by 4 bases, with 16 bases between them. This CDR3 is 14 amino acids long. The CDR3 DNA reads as TGTGCCAGCAGGTCCAAAGGGGTCACATACGAGCAGTACTTC. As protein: CASRSKGVTYEQYF.

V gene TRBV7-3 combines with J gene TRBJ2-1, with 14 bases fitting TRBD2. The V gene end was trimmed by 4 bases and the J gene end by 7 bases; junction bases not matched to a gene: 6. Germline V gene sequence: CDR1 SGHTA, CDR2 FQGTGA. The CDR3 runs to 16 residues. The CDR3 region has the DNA TGTGCCAGCAGCTCCACCGGGACTAGCGGGAGTAATGAGCAGTTCTTC. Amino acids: CASSSTGTSGSNEQFF.

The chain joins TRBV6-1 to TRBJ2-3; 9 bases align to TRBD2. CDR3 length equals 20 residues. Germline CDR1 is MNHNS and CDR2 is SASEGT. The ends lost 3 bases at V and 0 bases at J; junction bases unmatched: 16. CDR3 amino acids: CASSDHSGRPSGTSTDTQYF. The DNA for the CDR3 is TGTGCCAGCAGTGATCATAGTGGGAGGCCTAGCGGGACTAGCACAGATACGCAGTATTTT.

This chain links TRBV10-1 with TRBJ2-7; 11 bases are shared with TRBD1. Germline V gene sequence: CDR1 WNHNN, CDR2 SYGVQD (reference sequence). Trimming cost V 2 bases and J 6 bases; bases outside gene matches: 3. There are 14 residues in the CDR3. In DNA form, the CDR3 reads TGCGCCAGCAGTGAGCCCGGGACAGGGGGCGAGCAGTACTTC. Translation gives CASSEPGTGGEQYF.

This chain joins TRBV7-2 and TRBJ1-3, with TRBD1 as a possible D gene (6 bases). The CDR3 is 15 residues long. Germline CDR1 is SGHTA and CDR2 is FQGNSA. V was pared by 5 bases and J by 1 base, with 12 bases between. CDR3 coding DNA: TGTGCCAGCAGCGCATACACAGGGTCTGGAAACACCATATATTTT. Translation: CASSAYTGSGNTIYF.

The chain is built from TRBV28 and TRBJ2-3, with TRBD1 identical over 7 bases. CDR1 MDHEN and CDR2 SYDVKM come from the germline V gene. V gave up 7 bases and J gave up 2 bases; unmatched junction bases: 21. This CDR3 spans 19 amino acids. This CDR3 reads CASIAQPPRDRFLTDTQYF. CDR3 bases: TGTGCCAGCATCGCCCAACCACCTAGGGACAGATTCCTCACAGATACGCAGTATTTT.

The CDR3 DNA is TGTGCCAGCAGCCAAGACACTCTGGCTAGCTCTACAGATACGCAGTATTTT. Its protein is CASSQDTLASSTDTQYF. This sequence joins TRBV4-2 and TRBJ2-3; the D gene is possibly TRBD2 (5 bases). Trimming took 0 bases from V and 3 from J, leaving 16 bases between them. Per germline, CDR1 LGHNA and CDR2 YNFKEQ. The CDR3 is 17 residues long.

CDR3 sequence: CASTVGGEQYF. CDR3 DNA sequence: TGCGCCAGCACGGTAGGGGGCGAGCAGTACTTC. This rearrangement joins TRBV5-1 to TRBJ2-7, with D possibly being TRBD1 (6 bases). The CDR3 is 11 amino acids. From germline, CDR1 is SGHRS and CDR2 YFSETQ. Trimming removed 6 bases at V and 6 bases at J, with 10 bases between. Complete variable domain (other parts from reference TRBV5-1 and TRBJ2-7): KAGVTQTPRYLIKTRGQQVTLSCSPISGHRSVSWYQQTPGQGLQFLFEYFSETQRNKGNFPGRFSGRQFSNSRSEMNVSTLELGDSALYLCASTVGGEQYFGPGTRLTVT.

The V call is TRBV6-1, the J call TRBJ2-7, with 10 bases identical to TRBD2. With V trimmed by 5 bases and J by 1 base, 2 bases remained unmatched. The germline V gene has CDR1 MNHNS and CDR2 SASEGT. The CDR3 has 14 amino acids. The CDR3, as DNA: TGTGCCAGCAGTAATAGCGGGAGGTCCTACGAGCAGTACTTC. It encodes CASSNSGRSYEQYF.

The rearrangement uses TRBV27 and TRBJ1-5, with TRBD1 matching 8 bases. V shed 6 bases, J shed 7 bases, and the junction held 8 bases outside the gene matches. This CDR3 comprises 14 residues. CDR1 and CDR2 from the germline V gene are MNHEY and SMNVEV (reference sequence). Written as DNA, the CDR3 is TGTGCCAGCAGCCCCGGGACAGGTGGCCAGCCCCAGCATTTT. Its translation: CASSPGTGGQPQHF.

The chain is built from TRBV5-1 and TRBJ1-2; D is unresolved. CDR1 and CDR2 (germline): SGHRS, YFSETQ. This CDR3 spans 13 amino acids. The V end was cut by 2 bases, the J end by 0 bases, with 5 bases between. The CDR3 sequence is CASSLTANYGYTF. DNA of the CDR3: TGCGCCAGCAGCTTAACAGCTAACTATGGCTACACCTTC.

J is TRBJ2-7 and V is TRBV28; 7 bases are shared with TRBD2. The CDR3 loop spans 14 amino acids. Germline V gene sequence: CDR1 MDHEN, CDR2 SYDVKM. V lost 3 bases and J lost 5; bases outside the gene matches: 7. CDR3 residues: CASSLPAGWHEQYF. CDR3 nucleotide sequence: TGTGCCAGCAGTTTGCCAGCGGGATGGCACGAGCAGTACTTC.

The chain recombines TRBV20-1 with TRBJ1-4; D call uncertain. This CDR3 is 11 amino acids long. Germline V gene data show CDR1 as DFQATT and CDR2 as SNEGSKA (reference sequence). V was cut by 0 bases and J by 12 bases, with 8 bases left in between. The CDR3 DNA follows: TGCAGTGCTAGAGAGGAGGAGGAACTGTTTTTT. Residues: CSAREEEELFF.

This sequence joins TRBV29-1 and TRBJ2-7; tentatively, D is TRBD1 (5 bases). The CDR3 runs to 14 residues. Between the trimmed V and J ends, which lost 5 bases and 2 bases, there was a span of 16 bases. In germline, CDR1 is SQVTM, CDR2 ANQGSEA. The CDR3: CSVRDTGKAYEQYF. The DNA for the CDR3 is TGCAGCGTTCGAGATACAGGAAAAGCCTACGAGCAGTACTTC.

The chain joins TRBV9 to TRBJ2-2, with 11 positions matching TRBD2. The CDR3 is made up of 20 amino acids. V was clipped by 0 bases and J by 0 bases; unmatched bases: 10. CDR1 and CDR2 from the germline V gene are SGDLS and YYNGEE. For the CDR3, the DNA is TGTGCCAGCAGCGTAGTGGGGGTACTAGCGGGAGTGGCGAACACCGGGGAGCTGTTTTTT. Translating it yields CASSVVGVLAGVANTGELFF.

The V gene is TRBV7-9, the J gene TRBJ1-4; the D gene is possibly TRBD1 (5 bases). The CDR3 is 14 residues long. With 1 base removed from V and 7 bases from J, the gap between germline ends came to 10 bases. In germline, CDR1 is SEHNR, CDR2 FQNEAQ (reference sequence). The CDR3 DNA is TGTGCCAGCAGCTTAGTGGGGGGGGGTGAAAAACTGTTTTTT. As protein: CASSLVGGGEKLFF. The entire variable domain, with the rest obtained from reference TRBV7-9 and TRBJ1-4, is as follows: DTGVSQNPRHKITKRGQNVTFRCDPISEHNRLYWYRQTLGQGPEFLTYFQNEAQLEKSRLLSDRFSAERPKGSFSTLEIQRTEQGDSAMYLCASSLVGGGEKLFFGSGTQLSVL.

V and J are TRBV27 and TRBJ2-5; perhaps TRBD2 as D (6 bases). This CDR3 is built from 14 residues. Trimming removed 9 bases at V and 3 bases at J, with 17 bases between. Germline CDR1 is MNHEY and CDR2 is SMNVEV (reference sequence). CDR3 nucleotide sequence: TGTGCCAGTCGACGTGGGACTGTCGAAGAGACCCAGTACTTC. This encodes CASRRGTVEETQYF.

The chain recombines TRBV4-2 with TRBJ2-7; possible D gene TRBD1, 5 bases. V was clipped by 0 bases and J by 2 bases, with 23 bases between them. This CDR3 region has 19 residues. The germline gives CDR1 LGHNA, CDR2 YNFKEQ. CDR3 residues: CASSQEWVRGRQFAYEQYF. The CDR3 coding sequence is TGTGCCAGCAGCCAAGAGTGGGTGAGAGGAAGACAGTTCGCCTACGAGCAGTACTTC.

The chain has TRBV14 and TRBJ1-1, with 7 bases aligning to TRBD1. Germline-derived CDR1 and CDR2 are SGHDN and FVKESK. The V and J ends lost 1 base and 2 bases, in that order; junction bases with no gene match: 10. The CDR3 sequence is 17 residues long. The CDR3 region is CASSQGRTGVINTEAFF. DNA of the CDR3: TGTGCCAGCAGCCAAGGCCGGACAGGTGTAATAAACACTGAAGCTTTCTTT.

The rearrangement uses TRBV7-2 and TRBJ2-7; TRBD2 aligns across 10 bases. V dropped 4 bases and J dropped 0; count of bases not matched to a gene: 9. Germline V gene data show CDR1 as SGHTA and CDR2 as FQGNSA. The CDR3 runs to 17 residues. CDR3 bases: TGTGCCAGCAGCTCTCTAGCGGGAGACAGGAGCTCCTACGAGCAGTACTTC. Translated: CASSSLAGDRSSYEQYF.

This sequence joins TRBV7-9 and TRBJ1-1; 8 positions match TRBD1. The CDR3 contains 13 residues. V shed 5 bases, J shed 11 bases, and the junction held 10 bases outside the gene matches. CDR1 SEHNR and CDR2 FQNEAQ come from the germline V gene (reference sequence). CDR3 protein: CASSPGQGGWAFF. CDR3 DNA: TGTGCCAGCAGCCCCGGACAGGGAGGTTGGGCTTTCTTT. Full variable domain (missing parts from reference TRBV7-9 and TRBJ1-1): DTGVSQNPRHKITKRGQNVTFRCDPISEHNRLYWYRQTLGQGPEFLTYFQNEAQLEKSRLLSDRFSAERPKGSFSTLEIQRTEQGDSAMYLCASSPGQGGWAFFGQGTRLTVV.

The CDR3 protein is CASGLARGTANTEAFF. The CDR3 nucleotides are TGTGCTAGTGGTTTGGCTCGTGGGACAGCGAACACTGAAGCTTTCTTT. The genes are TRBV12-5 and TRBJ1-1, with TRBD1 matching over 7 bases. CDR3 length: 16 amino acids. The V gene's germline CDR1 is LGHNT and CDR2 FRNRAP. Unmatched junction bases numbered 6, after V lost 1 base and J lost 1 base. Filled out from reference TRBV12-5 and TRBJ1-1, the complete variable domain reads DARVTQTPRHKVTEMGQEVTMRCQPILGHNTVFWYRQTMMQGLELLAYFRNRAPLDDSGMPKDRFSAEMPDATLATLKIQPSEPRDSAVYFCASGLARGTANTEAFFGQGTRLTVV.

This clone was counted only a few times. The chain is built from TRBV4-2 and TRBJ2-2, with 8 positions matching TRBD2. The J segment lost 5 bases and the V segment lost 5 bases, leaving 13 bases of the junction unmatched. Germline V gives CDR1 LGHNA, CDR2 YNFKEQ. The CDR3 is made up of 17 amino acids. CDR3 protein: CASSKGSPGGSTGELFF. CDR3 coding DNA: TGTGCCAGCAGCAAAGGGAGCCCGGGAGGGAGTACCGGGGAGCTGTTTTTT.

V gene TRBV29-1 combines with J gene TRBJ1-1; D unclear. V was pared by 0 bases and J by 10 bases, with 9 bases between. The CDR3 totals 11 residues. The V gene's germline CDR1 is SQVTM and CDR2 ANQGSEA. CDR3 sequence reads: CSVEEAPGAFF. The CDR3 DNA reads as TGCAGCGTTGAAGAGGCGCCGGGAGCTTTCTTT.

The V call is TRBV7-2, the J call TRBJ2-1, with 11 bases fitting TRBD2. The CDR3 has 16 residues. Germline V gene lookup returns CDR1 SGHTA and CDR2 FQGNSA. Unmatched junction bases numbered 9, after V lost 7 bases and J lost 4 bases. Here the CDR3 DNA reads TGTGCCAGCATCACACTAGCGGGAGAGGGTTACAATGAGCAGTTCTTC. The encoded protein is CASITLAGEGYNEQFF.